A selection of T cell receptor beta chains follows, all from one sample in a study of CD8+CD57+ T cells in acquired aplastic anemia. TCRdb reprocessed the reads via MiXCR and lists one record per CDR3 protein. Of over 150,000 distinct CDR3 sequences in the sample, about half were seen once. The sample comprised sorted CD4+, CD8+, or CD8+CD57+ T cells (not recorded which) from PBMCs. The receptors shown here come from a human donor with aplastic anemia. The CDR3 runs from the conserved cysteine through the conserved F or W. A D gene is named only where the DNA matches it firmly. The size of a clone is reported for some rows only, either as once, few or many, or as a class for expanded clones.

.	.	TRBV2	TRBJ1-6	CASSEAREGDSPLHF	TGTGCCAGCAGTGAAGCGCGGGAGGGCGATTCACCCCTCCACTTT
.	many	TRBV4-2	TRBJ1-2	CASSPRTLQGIGYTF	TGTGCCAGCAGCCCCCGGACACTCCAGGGAATTGGCTACACCTTC
TRBD1	many	TRBV6-1	TRBJ2-3	CASSLTGLTDTQYF	TGTGCCAGCAGTTTGACAGGGTTGACAGATACGCAGTATTTT
.	.	TRBV7-2	TRBJ1-1	CASRQGPNTEAFF	TGTGCCAGCAGGCAGGGGCCAAACACTGAAGCTTTCTTT
.	many	TRBV20-1	TRBJ1-4	CSAKQTAPNEKLFF	TGCAGTGCCAAACAGACAGCCCCTAATGAAAAACTGTTTTTT
TRBD2	few	TRBV29-1	TRBJ2-7	CSVEGASGSVTYEQYF	TGCAGCGTTGAAGGGGCTAGCGGGAGTGTCACCTACGAGCAGTACTTC
.	few	TRBV30	TRBJ2-2	CAWNLQGGTGELFF	TGTGCCTGGAACTTACAGGGTGGGACCGGGGAGCTGTTTTTT
.	.	TRBV25-1	TRBJ2-3	CASSDVYGEGRRDTQYF	TGTGCCAGCAGTGATGTCTACGGGGAAGGACGTAGAGATACGCAGTATTTT
.	few	TRBV30	TRBJ1-1	CAAAGTLNTEAFF	TGTGCCGCGGCGGGGACCCTGAACACTGAAGCTTTCTTT
.	many	TRBV20-1	TRBJ2-5	CSAAVGGGFQGRMTQYF	TGCAGTGCCGCAGTGGGTGGTGGCTTTCAGGGTAGGATGACCCAGTACTTC
.	many	TRBV5-1	TRBJ2-7	CASSLDPGLGEQYF	TGCGCCAGCAGCTTGGACCCTGGGCTGGGCGAGCAGTACTTC
.	.	TRBV19	TRBJ1-6	CASTPDRGGSPHHF	TGTGCCAGTACCCCGGACAGAGGTGGCTCACCCCACCACTTT
.	many	TRBV7-2	TRBJ2-1	CASSLGRNNEQFF	TGTGCCAGCAGCTTAGGTCGCAACAATGAGCAGTTCTTC
.	.	TRBV19	TRBJ1-3	CASRYGGYSGNTIYF	TGTGCCAGCAGGTACGGGGGTTACTCTGGAAACACCATATATTTT
.	few	TRBV7-8	TRBJ2-1	CASSFVQAEQFF	TGTGCCAGCAGCTTCGTTCAAGCGGAGCAGTTCTTC
.	many	TRBV6-2/TRBV6-3	TRBJ2-7	CASSYYSYEQYF	TGTGCCAGCAGTTACTACTCCTACGAGCAGTACTTC
TRBD1	few	TRBV29-1	TRBJ2-7	CSVDPGQSSYEQYF	TGCAGCGTCGACCCGGGACAGAGCTCCTACGAGCAGTACTTC
.	few	TRBV7-7	TRBJ1-6	CASSLDLGSPLHF	TGTGCTAGCAGCTTAGACCTCGGGTCACCCCTCCACTTT
.	.	TRBV25-1	TRBJ1-2	CASSERGLRGYTF	TGTGCCAGCAGTGAACGAGGACTGCGCGGCTACACCTTC
.	.	TRBV19	TRBJ2-7	CASSIGRAYEQYF	TGTGCCAGTAGTATTGGTCGGGCCTACGAGCAGTACTTC
.	.	TRBV15	TRBJ2-5	CATSREGRQEDTQYF	TGTGCCACCAGCAGAGAGGGTCGTCAGGAAGATACCCAGTACTTC
.	.	TRBV24-1	TRBJ1-5	CATSGYQGYNQPQHF	TGTGCCACCAGTGGGTATCAGGGATACAATCAGCCCCAGCATTTT
.	.	TRBV7-8	TRBJ2-7	CASSLSGLTYEQYF	TGTGCCAGCAGCCTCAGCGGGTTAACCTACGAGCAGTACTTC
.	.	TRBV9	TRBJ2-3	CASSVRGATGTDTHYF	TGTGCCAGCAGCGTAAGAGGAGCCACGGGAACGGATACGCATTATTTT
TRBD1	.	TRBV7-9	TRBJ2-7	CASSQTGYEQYF	TGTGCCAGCAGCCAGACAGGGTACGAGCAGTACTTC
.	.	TRBV24-1	TRBJ2-5	CATSSAQGPGETQYF	TGTGCCACCAGTTCTGCGCAGGGGCCAGGCGAGACCCAGTACTTC
TRBD1	.	TRBV5-1	TRBJ1-1	CASSSDGQGNTEAFF	TGCGCCAGCAGCAGTGACGGACAGGGGAACACTGAAGCTTTCTTT